This T cell receptor beta chain appears in the sequencing data of a study of Tregs in tolerant kidney transplant recipients. Findings and caveats of the study: In tolerant patients, donor-specific Tregs outgrew total Tregs, suggesting antigen-driven expansion. Activated donor B cell expansion appeared to reveal the most relevant donor-specific TCRbeta repertoire.

Sequencing was performed with immunoSEQ multiplex PCR; in TCRdb, only in-frame clones are kept and a portion is missing. The profile shows tens of thousands of clones, around nine tenths of them singletons. Points on this clone: Its antigen is undetermined.

Recipients received nonmyeloablative bone marrow transplants from related graft donors, with transient mixed chimerism. V was clipped by 0 bases and J by 0 bases, with 12 bases between them. The germline V gene has CDR1 LGHNA and CDR2 YNFKEQ. There are 16 residues in the CDR3. The chain joins TRBV4-2 to TRBJ2-7; a weak D match, TRBD2 (6 bases). Sequenced material: CD4+ T cells from blood (PBMCs), taken 24 months after the transplant. The TCR originated in a human patient who received a combined kidney and bone marrow transplant. These T cells may partly come from the graft donor. The CDR3 DNA sequence: TGTGCCAGCAGCCAAGATGCGGGGTCGAGCTCCTACGAGCAGTACTTC. This encodes CASSQDAGSSSYEQYF.